This section outlines one T cell receptor beta chain sequence together with its context. The data were taken from a study of T cell repertoires in ileal Crohn's disease. Study overall: Per sample, approximately 550 nanograms of biopsy DNA were TCRB immunosequenced.

Method: immunoSEQ multiplex PCR; TCRdb's copy keeps in-frame clones and lacks some. The sample has about 17,000 clones, about 78% seen once. Described time point: inflamed ileum from the surgical specimen. The origin of this receptor is an adult with Crohn's disease. Sequenced: ileal tissue.

The CDR3 sequence is CASSLRPESEQYF. The CDR3 DNA sequence: TGTGCCAGCAGTTTGCGTCCGGAGAGCGAGCAGTACTTC. The V and J genes are TRBV28 and TRBJ2-7; no clear D. This CDR3 spans 13 amino acids. V was trimmed by 3 bases and J by 6 bases, leaving 12 bases between them. In germline, CDR1 is MDHEN, CDR2 SYDVKM.